A selection of T cell receptor beta chains follows, all from one sample in a study of blood T cells in healthy people across ages. TCRdb reprocessed the 5' RACE reads via MiXCR and lists one record per CDR3 protein. Of 1.2 million to 1.5 million distinct CDR3 sequences listed, 59% were seen once; the top ten hold about 6.7%. Sample: blood. The receptors were gathered from a man aged 18 to 30 in good health. Both conserved end residues are part of each CDR3. A D gene is named only where the DNA matches it firmly. Clone size is stated in some rows and not others, as once, few, many or a class when expanded.

V: TRBV6-6; size: -; length: 13; D: -; J: TRBJ1-1; CDR3: CASFRRQLTEAFF
V: TRBV27; size: few; length: 14; D: TRBD1; J: -; CDR3: CASREGTDRETQYF
V: TRBV4-1; size: -; length: 13; D: -; J: TRBJ2-3; CDR3: CASSQDWRDTQYF
V: TRBV5-1; size: -; length: 11; D: TRBD1; J: TRBJ1-1; CDR3: CASRRDSEAFF
V: TRBV12-3/TRBV12-4; size: few; length: 12; D: -; J: -; CDR3: CASAWAYCEQYF
V: TRBV9; size: -; length: 18; D: TRBD2; J: TRBJ2-1; CDR3: CASSVGTSGGIFYNEQFF
V: TRBV6-2/TRBV6-3; size: few; length: 14; D: TRBD2; J: TRBJ2-5; CDR3: CASSLGAGVETQYF
V: TRBV25-1; size: -; length: 15; D: -; J: TRBJ1-4; CDR3: CASSEGVPRAEKLFF
V: TRBV6-1; size: -; length: 16; D: TRBD2; J: TRBJ2-5; CDR3: CASRLAGGPNRKTQYF
V: TRBV7-2; size: -; length: 15; D: -; J: TRBJ2-1; CDR3: CASGSRESSYNEQFF
V: TRBV9; size: -; length: 16; D: TRBD1; J: TRBJ1-6; CDR3: CASSPGQSSLYSPLHF
V: TRBV5-1; size: -; length: 14; D: -; J: TRBJ1-1; CDR3: CASSQNGGNTEAFF
V: TRBV7-2; size: -; length: 13; D: -; J: TRBJ1-1; CDR3: CASSLPVNTEAFF
V: TRBV2; size: -; length: 14; D: -; J: TRBJ1-6; CDR3: CASSAGVRNSPLHF
V: TRBV4-1; size: -; length: 15; D: -; J: TRBJ2-7; CDR3: CASSQVYPGNYEQYF
V: TRBV19; size: once; length: 14; D: -; J: TRBJ2-3; CDR3: CASSIDRRHGTQYF
V: TRBV29-1; size: -; length: 11; D: -; J: TRBJ2-3; CDR3: CSTYTTDTQYF
V: TRBV27; size: -; length: 14; D: -; J: TRBJ2-5; CDR3: CASSLVGPRETQYF
V: TRBV12-3/TRBV12-4; size: -; length: 14; D: -; J: TRBJ2-7; CDR3: CASSDRTANYEQYF
V: TRBV28; size: few; length: 12; D: TRBD1; J: TRBJ2-7; CDR3: CATSDRVYEQYF
V: TRBV2; size: -; length: 13; D: -; J: TRBJ2-1; CDR3: CASSRTGRDEQFF
V: TRBV12-3/TRBV12-4; size: -; length: 14; D: TRBD1; J: TRBJ1-6; CDR3: CTSRSGTDNSPLHF
V: TRBV7-4; size: -; length: 15; D: TRBD1; J: TRBJ2-7; CDR3: CASSLAQDRDNEQYF
V: TRBV7-9; size: few; length: 12; D: -; J: TRBJ2-7; CDR3: CASSQLAYEQYF
V: TRBV29-1; size: -; length: 15; D: -; J: TRBJ2-3; CDR3: CSVVRAGMGTDTQYF
V: TRBV20-1; size: -; length: 17; D: TRBD2; J: TRBJ2-5; CDR3: CSARSGSGTSGQETQYF
V: TRBV29-1; size: -; length: 13; D: TRBD2; J: TRBJ2-1; CDR3: CSVIPGGYNEQFF
V: TRBV14; size: -; length: 15; D: -; J: TRBJ1-6; CDR3: CASSQTRGGNSPLHF
V: TRBV10-3; size: few; length: 14; D: TRBD1; J: -; CDR3: CAISMNRGFGEQYF
V: TRBV20-1; size: -; length: 13; D: -; J: TRBJ2-3; CDR3: CSAAGLYPDTQYF
V: TRBV6-1; size: few; length: 13; D: -; J: TRBJ1-1; CDR3: CASSDRMNTEAFF
V: TRBV6-5; size: -; length: 13; D: -; J: -; CDR3: CASTVQGYHEQYF
V: TRBV10-3; size: -; length: 14; D: -; J: TRBJ2-3; CDR3: CAISEGIGTDTQYF
V: TRBV5-5; size: once; length: 14; D: -; J: TRBJ2-1; CDR3: CASRRLGEPNEQFF
V: TRBV11-2; size: -; length: 16; D: -; J: TRBJ1-6; CDR3: CASSFTDRLSSSPLHF
V: TRBV18; size: -; length: 15; D: -; J: TRBJ2-1; CDR3: CASSRGGMVLNEQFF
V: TRBV12-3/TRBV12-4; size: -; length: 15; D: TRBD1; J: TRBJ2-5; CDR3: CASSKPDRGPETQYF
V: TRBV5-1; size: -; length: 13; D: TRBD1; J: TRBJ2-1; CDR3: CASSFTGGPEQFF
V: TRBV10-3; size: -; length: 11; D: -; J: TRBJ2-5; CDR3: CAISEGTFQYF
V: TRBV7-2; size: -; length: 13; D: -; J: TRBJ1-3; CDR3: CASSPGEGNTIYF
V: TRBV6-2/TRBV6-3; size: -; length: 16; D: -; J: TRBJ2-5; CDR3: CASSLTPPPAWETQYF
V: TRBV9; size: -; length: 15; D: TRBD2; J: TRBJ2-5; CDR3: CVSSVGAGGQETQYF
V: TRBV28; size: -; length: 14; D: -; J: TRBJ1-4; CDR3: CASSLRQVGEKLFF
V: TRBV25-1; size: few; length: 15; D: TRBD1; J: TRBJ2-4; CDR3: CASSTYRGDQNIQYF
V: TRBV29-1; size: -; length: 13; D: TRBD1; J: -; CDR3: CSVGTGDLETQYF
V: TRBV12-3/TRBV12-4; size: few; length: 15; D: -; J: TRBJ2-3; CDR3: CASRPTGPNTDTQYF
V: TRBV10-3; size: -; length: 15; D: -; J: TRBJ2-3; CDR3: CAISESGLVEDTQYF
V: TRBV27; size: few; length: 13; D: -; J: TRBJ1-2; CDR3: CASSLGSLYGYTF
V: TRBV28; size: -; length: 13; D: -; J: TRBJ1-2; CDR3: CASGSLGRYGYTF
V: TRBV20-1; size: -; length: 14; D: TRBD1; J: TRBJ2-5; CDR3: CSADRTGFEETQYF
V: TRBV6-5; size: -; length: 13; D: -; J: -; CDR3: CASGWQGKETQYF
V: TRBV4-1; size: few; length: 15; D: TRBD1; J: TRBJ1-2; CDR3: CASSLGTAFTYGYTF
V: TRBV10-3; size: -; length: 15; D: -; J: TRBJ2-4; CDR3: CAISDNVRHLGEQYF
V: TRBV12-3/TRBV12-4; size: -; length: 15; D: -; J: TRBJ2-7; CDR3: CASSLRVERVYEQYF
V: TRBV20-1; size: -; length: 11; D: -; J: TRBJ2-4; CDR3: CSASDGGIQYF
V: TRBV2; size: -; length: 18; D: -; J: TRBJ2-3; CDR3: CASSAGPGAFLRTDTQYF
V: TRBV4-2; size: -; length: 14; D: TRBD1; J: TRBJ2-7; CDR3: CASRTGQGAHEQYF
V: TRBV29-1; size: few; length: 15; D: TRBD2; J: TRBJ2-7; CDR3: CSVGGLAGHSYEQYF
V: TRBV29-1; size: -; length: 12; D: -; J: TRBJ2-5; CDR3: CSVMGSQETQYF